Each of the 10 T cell receptor beta chains below was sequenced from the same sample in a study of shared clonotypes between healthy human individuals. Profiled with immunoSEQ multiplex PCR; TCRdb holds only in-frame clones, not every one. Of 450,000 to 600,000 clones listed, roughly 85% are singletons. The specimen sequenced was PBMCs. These receptors were collected from a woman between 40 and 55 years old in good health. Some clones in this sample may be carry-over from other donors' samples.

As for this clone: At one boundary the junction diverges from the germline segment, which might be a read error. The chain uses TRBV6-5 and TRBJ2-1, with TRBD2 identical over 15 bases. This CDR3 contains 14 residues. From germline, CDR1 is MNHEY and CDR2 SVGAGI. The CDR3 region is CASQGLAGGPSLVF. CDR3 nucleotides: TGTGCCAGCCAAGGACTAGCGGGAGGGCCTTCGCTCGTCTTC.

CDR3 DNA sequence: TGTGCCAGCAGTTCAGCCGGCTGGGGGGTGGGCGACAATCAGCCCCAGCATTTT. Translated: CASSSAGWGVGDNQPQHF. The chain is built from TRBV27 and TRBJ1-5; D might be TRBD1 (5 bases). CDR1 is MNHEY, CDR2 SMNVEV, per germline (reference sequence). V lost 4 bases, J lost 3 bases, and 22 bases lay in between. This CDR3 is built from 18 residues.

The genes are TRBV5-6 and TRBJ2-7, with D tentatively TRBD2 (5 bases). This CDR3 has 14 amino acids. Germline CDR1 SGHDT, CDR2 YYEEEE. V was clipped by 1 base and J by 7 bases, with 15 bases between them. CDR3 sequence: CASSLIVVRGEQYF. CDR3 in DNA: TGTGCCAGCAGCTTGATTGTGGTCAGAGGGGAGCAGTACTTC.

This chain uses TRBV5-1 with TRBJ2-1, with 14 bases matching TRBD2. Unmatched junction bases numbered 2, after V lost 4 bases and J lost 8 bases. The CDR3 covers 14 residues. Germline V gene sequence: CDR1 SGHRS, CDR2 YFSETQ. The CDR3 here is CASSGTSGSDEQFF. In nucleotides, the CDR3 is TGCGCCAGCAGCGGGACTAGCGGGAGCGATGAGCAGTTCTTC.

The rearrangement uses TRBV10-3 and TRBJ2-1; no definite D call. The CDR3 extends over 17 amino acids. V shed 1 base and J shed 0 bases, with 13 bases lying between them. Germline-derived CDR1 and CDR2 are ENHRY and SYGVKD. Here the CDR3 reads CAISEFAPRSSYNEQFF. In nucleotides, the CDR3 is TGTGCCATCAGTGAGTTTGCCCCTCGGAGCTCCTACAATGAGCAGTTCTTC.

The chain is built from TRBV10-3 and TRBJ2-5, with TRBD1 matching 7 bases. The DNA end lines up better with TRBJ2-7; the J call may be wrong. Germline V gene data show CDR1 as ENHRY and CDR2 as SYGVKD. The CDR3 has 13 residues. The CDR3 DNA is TGTGCCATCAATTCCCTAGGGGGCCTCGAGCAGTACTTC. Translation: CAINSLGGLEQYF.

The chain carries TRBV28 and TRBJ1-4; D call uncertain. The ends were cut back, 5 bases at V and 4 bases at J, with 5 bases in the middle. The CDR3 runs 12 residues. Germline lookup yields CDR1 MDHEN and CDR2 SYDVKM. DNA for the CDR3: TGTGCCAGCAGTGGGAGTAATGAAAAACTGTTTTTT. It is translated as CASSGSNEKLFF. Variable domain in full (rest from reference TRBV28 and TRBJ1-4): DVKVTQSSRYLVKRTGEKVFLECVQDMDHENMFWYRQDPGLGLRLIYFSYDVKMKEKGDIPEGYSVSREKKERFSLILESASTNQTSMYLCASSGSNEKLFFGSGTQLSVL.

The chain couples TRBV28 to TRBJ2-2; 10 nucleotides agree with TRBD1. V was clipped by 5 bases and J by 6 bases; unmatched bases: 9. In germline, CDR1 is MDHEN, CDR2 SYDVKM. The CDR3 is 16 residues long. The CDR3 DNA reads TGTGCCAGCAGTGCCCGGGGGACAGGGGTCTCCGGGGAGCTGTTTTTT. It yields the protein CASSARGTGVSGELFF.

Concerning this clone: Other DNA sequences in this sample translate to the same CDR3. The rearrangement joins TRBV7-3 to TRBJ2-3; unclear D gene. The CDR3 spans 13 residues. CDR1 and CDR2 from the germline V gene are SGHTA and FQGTGA. V gave up 3 bases and J gave up 1 base, with 5 bases separating them. The chain's CDR3 is CASSLGGTDTQYF. CDR3 coding DNA: TGTGCCAGCAGCTTGGGCGGCACAGATACGCAGTATTTT.

The chain uses TRBV7-2 and TRBJ2-7; D uncertain. Germline assignment: CDR1 SGHTA and CDR2 FQGNSA. Trimming stripped 5 bases from V and 1 base from J, with 15 bases between. The CDR3 sequence is 15 residues long. The CDR3: CASSPNAGPSYEQYF. The CDR3 DNA sequence: TGTGCCAGCAGCCCCAACGCCGGGCCGTCCTACGAGCAGTACTTC.